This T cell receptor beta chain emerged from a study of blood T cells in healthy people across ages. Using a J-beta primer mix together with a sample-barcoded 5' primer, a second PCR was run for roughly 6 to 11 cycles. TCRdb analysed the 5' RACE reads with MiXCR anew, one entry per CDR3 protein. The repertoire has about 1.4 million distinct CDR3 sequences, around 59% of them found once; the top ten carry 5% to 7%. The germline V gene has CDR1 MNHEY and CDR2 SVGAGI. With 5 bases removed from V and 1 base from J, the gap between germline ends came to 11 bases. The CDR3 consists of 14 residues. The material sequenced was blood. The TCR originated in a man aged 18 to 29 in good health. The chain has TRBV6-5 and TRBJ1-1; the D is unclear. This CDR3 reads CASSTSLGNTEAFF. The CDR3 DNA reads TGTGCCAGCAGTACCTCGCTTGGGAACACTGAAGCTTTCTTT.